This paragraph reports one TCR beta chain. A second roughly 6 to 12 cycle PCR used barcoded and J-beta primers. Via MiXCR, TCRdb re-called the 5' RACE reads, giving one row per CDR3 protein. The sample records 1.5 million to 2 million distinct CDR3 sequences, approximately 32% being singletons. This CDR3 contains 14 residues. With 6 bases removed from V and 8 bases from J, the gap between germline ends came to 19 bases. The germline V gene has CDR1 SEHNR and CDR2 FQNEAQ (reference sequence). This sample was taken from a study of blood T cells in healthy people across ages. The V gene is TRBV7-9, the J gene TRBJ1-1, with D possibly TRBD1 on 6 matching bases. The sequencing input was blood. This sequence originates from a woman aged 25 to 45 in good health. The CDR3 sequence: CASRSGAPGAEAFF. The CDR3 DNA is TGTGCCAGCAGGTCAGGGGCTCCCGGAGCAGAAGCTTTCTTT. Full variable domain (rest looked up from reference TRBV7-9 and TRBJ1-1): DTGVSQNPRHKITKRGQNVTFRCDPISEHNRLYWYRQTLGQGPEFLTYFQNEAQLEKSRLLSDRFSAERPKGSFSTLEIQRTEQGDSAMYLCASRSGAPGAEAFFGQGTRLTVV.